These 20 T cell receptor beta chains were sequenced from one sample in a study of blood T cell repertoires in COVID-19. Sequencing used immunoSEQ multiplex PCR; TCRdb keeps in-frame clones, though not all of them. This table has fewer than 120,000 clones, approximately 82% appearing once. Material for sequencing was peripheral blood. These receptors were collected from a woman of 80 years or more with acute or convalescent COVID-19.

This chain links TRBV2 with TRBJ2-1, with TRBD2 matching over 8 bases. The CDR3 length is 15 residues. With 5 bases clipped from V and 7 bases from J, the junction kept 10 bases outside the gene matches. The germline gives CDR1 SNHLY, CDR2 FYNNEI. This CDR3 reads CASSWSGSPRNEQFF. In DNA form, the CDR3 reads TGTGCCAGCAGTTGGAGCGGGAGCCCCAGGAATGAGCAGTTCTTC. The variable domain in full, with the rest retrieved from reference TRBV2 and TRBJ2-1, is EPEVTQTPSHQVTQMGQEVILRCVPISNHLYFYWYRQILGQKVEFLVSFYNNEISEKSEIFDDQFSVERPDGSNFTLKIRSTKLEDSAMYFCASSWSGSPRNEQFFGPGTRLTVL.

The genes are TRBV6-2 or TRBV6-3 and TRBJ1-2; 7 bases map to TRBD1. The CDR3 covers 15 residues. Germline V CDR1 and CDR2: MNHEY, SVGEGT. The ends lost 2 bases at V and 6 bases at J; junction bases unmatched: 9. This CDR3 reads CASSYGRTGRNGYTF. CDR3 DNA sequence: TGTGCCAGCAGTTACGGGCGGACAGGCCGTAATGGCTACACCTTC.

The rearrangement links TRBV5-4 to TRBJ2-7; 7 bases match TRBD2. The V segment lost 0 bases and the J segment 0 bases; nucleotides outside the gene matches: 6. This CDR3 comprises 16 residues. Germline CDR1 reads SGHNT; CDR2 reads YYREEE (reference sequence). The DNA for the CDR3 is TGTGCCAGCAGCTTGGCGGGACTACAACACTCCTACGAGCAGTACTTC. Amino acids: CASSLAGLQHSYEQYF.

The table lists this clone with a count of one. The chain links TRBV27 to TRBJ2-5; a weak D match, TRBD1 (5 bases). V dropped 2 bases and J dropped 7 bases, with 23 bases sitting between them. CDR1 is MNHEY and CDR2 is SMNVEV in the germline V gene (reference sequence). This CDR3 has 17 residues. This CDR3 is CASSLPARQSGKGTQYF. The CDR3 DNA is TGTGCCAGCAGTTTACCCGCCCGACAGTCCGGAAAAGGGACCCAGTACTTC.

V and J are TRBV5-5 and TRBJ2-5, with 7 bases fitting TRBD2. The CDR3 runs 15 residues. Germline values: CDR1 SGHKS, CDR2 YYEKEE (reference sequence). J was trimmed by 1 base and V by 4 bases; bases with no gene match: 7. CDR3 DNA sequence: TGTGCCAGCAGCCCCGGGGGGTTGGTCCAAGAGACCCAGTACTTC. Translated: CASSPGGLVQETQYF.

The CDR3 DNA sequence: TGTGCCAGCAGCTTTATAGTGAGCGGGAGGGGCGCAGATACGCAGTATTTT. Its translation is CASSFIVSGRGADTQYF. The chain carries TRBV28 and TRBJ2-3, with 10 bases that match TRBD2. Germline CDR1 MDHEN, CDR2 SYDVKM. V trimming: 6 bases; J trimming: 4 bases; junction bases outside the gene matches: 13. This CDR3 spans 17 amino acids.

The V call is TRBV7-2, the J call TRBJ2-1; D is uncertain. Germline assignment: CDR1 SGHTA and CDR2 FQGNSA. This CDR3 comprises 13 residues. V lost 2 bases to trimming and J lost 4 bases, with 6 bases between them. The CDR3 sequence: CASSLNLYNEQFF. The CDR3 DNA reads as TGTGCCAGCAGCTTAAACTTATACAATGAGCAGTTCTTC.

V is TRBV5-1 and J is TRBJ2-7, with 7 nucleotides matching TRBD1. V was clipped by 4 bases and J by 0 bases; unmatched bases: 7. CDR3 length: 15 residues. Germline loops: CDR1 SGHRS, CDR2 YFSETQ. The chain's CDR3 is CASSIRQGGSYEQYF. DNA for the CDR3: TGCGCCAGCAGCATAAGACAGGGTGGCTCCTACGAGCAGTACTTC.

J is TRBJ2-6 and V is TRBV2; weak D call: TRBD2 (6 bases). The V end was cut by 5 bases, the J end by 1 base, with 12 bases between. CDR3 length equals 16 residues. Germline V gives CDR1 SNHLY, CDR2 FYNNEI. CDR3 residues: CASSPSSVSGANVLTF. CDR3 DNA: TGTGCCAGCAGTCCGTCTAGCGTTTCTGGGGCCAACGTCCTGACTTTC.

This chain links TRBV7-2 with TRBJ1-4; tentative D call: TRBD1 (6 bases). The CDR3 is 16 residues long. Trimming stripped 5 bases from V and 4 bases from J, with 17 bases between. Germline CDR1 is SGHTA and CDR2 is FQGNSA. The DNA of the CDR3 is TGTGCCAGCAGCCCCCAGCCAAGGGGGAATAATGAAAAACTGTTTTTT. Translated: CASSPQPRGNNEKLFF.

This clone occurred a few times. The genes are TRBV6-6 and TRBJ2-7; D not resolved. V was shortened by 0 bases and J by 3 bases, with 6 bases between the two germline ends. The germline V gene has CDR1 MNHNY and CDR2 SVGAGI (reference sequence). This CDR3 has 13 residues. The CDR3 sequence: CASSYSGSYEQYF. The DNA for the CDR3 is TGTGCCAGCAGTTACTCGGGCAGCTACGAGCAGTACTTC.

The chain employs TRBV5-5 and TRBJ1-1, with TRBD1 identical over 7 bases. Germline V gene lookup returns CDR1 SGHKS and CDR2 YYEKEE (reference sequence). V shed 3 bases, J shed 3 bases, and the junction held 2 bases outside the gene matches. The CDR3 contains 13 residues. Here the CDR3 reads CASSSQGDTEAFF. CDR3 bases: TGTGCCAGCAGCTCCCAGGGGGACACTGAAGCTTTCTTT.

For the CDR3, the DNA is TGTGCCAGCGCACTACAGGGAGAAGAAAAACTGTTTTTT. It is translated as CASALQGEEKLFF. The chain has TRBV18 and TRBJ1-4; a possible D gene is TRBD1 (6 bases). This CDR3 spans 13 amino acids. Germline-derived CDR1 and CDR2 are KGHSH and LQKENI. Deletions cut 8 bases from V and 8 bases from J, with 15 bases between.

The chain combines TRBV30 with TRBJ1-4; 8 bases align to TRBD1. With 8 bases clipped from V and 2 bases from J, the junction kept 13 bases outside the gene matches. The CDR3 runs to 16 residues. Germline lookup yields CDR1 GTSNPN and CDR2 SVGIG (reference sequence). This CDR3 is CAVRGQGAITNEKLFF. CDR3 coding DNA: TGTGCCGTACGGGGGCAGGGGGCTATTACTAATGAAAAACTGTTTTTT.

The chain uses TRBV18 and TRBJ1-1, with 9 bases aligning to TRBD1. The V and J ends lost 6 bases and 1 base, in that order; junction bases with no gene match: 3. The CDR3 is 14 amino acids. CDR1 and CDR2 from the germline V gene are KGHSH and LQKENI. In DNA, the CDR3 is TGTGCCAGCTCCCCGACAGGGGGGAACACTGAAGCTTTCTTT. Amino acid sequence: CASSPTGGNTEAFF.

The gene calls are TRBV12-3 or TRBV12-4 and TRBJ2-3; tentative D call: TRBD2 (5 bases). The ends were cut back, 6 bases at V and 2 bases at J, with 9 bases in the middle. The CDR3 contains 13 residues. The DNA of the CDR3 is TGTGCCAGCAGGCCCCTAGCCACAGATACGCAGTATTTT. This gives the protein CASRPLATDTQYF.

V usage is TRBV7-9 and J usage is TRBJ1-6, with 8 bases matching TRBD1. This CDR3 is 16 amino acids long. V gave up 5 bases and J gave up 3 bases; unmatched junction bases: 6. CDR1 and CDR2 (germline): SEHNR, FQNEAQ (reference sequence). The CDR3 loop is CASSPGTGDYNSPLHF. In DNA, the CDR3 is TGTGCCAGCAGCCCCGGGACAGGAGACTATAATTCACCCCTCCACTTT.

The chain recombines TRBV5-1 with TRBJ2-5; tentatively, D is TRBD2 (5 bases). The germline gives CDR1 SGHRS, CDR2 YFSETQ. Trimming stripped 6 bases from V and 2 bases from J, with 17 bases between. The CDR3 loop spans 15 amino acids. The CDR3 DNA reads as TGCGCCAGCAACCGGGGTGGAGTCCAACAAGAGACCCAGTACTTC. Its protein product is CASNRGGVQQETQYF. Looking up the rest from reference TRBV5-1 and TRBJ2-5 gives the full variable domain: KAGVTQTPRYLIKTRGQQVTLSCSPISGHRSVSWYQQTPGQGLQFLFEYFSETQRNKGNFPGRFSGRQFSNSRSEMNVSTLELGDSALYLCASNRGGVQQETQYFGPGTRLLVL.

On this clone itself: An end of the junction differs from the germline gene, which may be a read error. This chain uses TRBV14 with TRBJ2-1, with 7 positions matching TRBD2. Germline CDR1 reads SGHDN; CDR2 reads FVKESK. CDR3 length: 14 amino acids. The CDR3 DNA reads TGTGCCAGCAGCCAAGTCATCTTCGGCGGGAGCAGGATCTTC. It specifies CASSQVIFGGSRIF.

The rearrangement links TRBV5-4 to TRBJ2-7, with 7 nucleotides matching TRBD1. With V trimmed by 0 bases and J by 3 bases, 6 bases remained unmatched. The length of the CDR3 is 15 residues. Germline V gene sequence: CDR1 SGHNT, CDR2 YYREEE (reference sequence). The CDR3 loop is CASSLGAGGLYEQYF. Written as DNA, the CDR3 is TGTGCCAGCAGCTTGGGGGCAGGGGGTCTCTACGAGCAGTACTTC. Looking up the rest from reference TRBV5-4 and TRBJ2-7 gives the full variable domain: ETGVTQSPTHLIKTRGQQVTLRCSSQSGHNTVSWYQQALGQGPQFIFQYYREEENGRGNFPPRFSGLQFPNYSSELNVNALELDDSALYLCASSLGAGGLYEQYFGPGTRLTVT.